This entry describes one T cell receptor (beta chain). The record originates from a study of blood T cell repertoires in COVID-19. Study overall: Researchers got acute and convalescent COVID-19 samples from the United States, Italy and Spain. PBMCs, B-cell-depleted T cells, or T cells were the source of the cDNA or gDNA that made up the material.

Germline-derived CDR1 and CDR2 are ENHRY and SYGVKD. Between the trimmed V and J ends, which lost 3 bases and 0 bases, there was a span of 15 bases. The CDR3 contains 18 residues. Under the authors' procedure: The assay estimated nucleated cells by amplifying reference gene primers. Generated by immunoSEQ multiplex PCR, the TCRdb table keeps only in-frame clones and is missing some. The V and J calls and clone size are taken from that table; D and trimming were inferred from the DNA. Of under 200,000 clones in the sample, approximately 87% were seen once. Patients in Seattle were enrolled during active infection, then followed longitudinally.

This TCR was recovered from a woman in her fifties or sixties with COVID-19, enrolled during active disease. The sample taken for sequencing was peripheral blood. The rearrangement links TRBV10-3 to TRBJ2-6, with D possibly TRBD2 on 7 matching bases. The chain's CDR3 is CAISEGGGGPSGANVLTF. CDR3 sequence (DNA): TGTGCCATCAGTGAAGGGGGGGGAGGGCCCTCTGGGGCCAACGTCCTGACTTTC.